The 18 T cell receptor beta chains below all came from one sample that was sequenced in a study of control samples from healthy donors and cancer patients. TCRdb keeps only in-frame clones here, not all; method: immunoSEQ multiplex PCR. There are around 170,000 clones in the sample; 88% occur only once, and approximately 4.9% lies in the top ten. The sequenced sample was blood. These receptors all stem from a woman in her twenties or thirties in good health.

To note about this clone: One end of the junction fails to match germline, which may point to a read error. This chain connects TRBV19 to TRBJ2-3, with D possibly being TRBD1 (5 bases). Germline values: CDR1 LNHDA, CDR2 SQIVND (reference sequence). The CDR3 runs 14 residues. The CDR3 bases are TGTGCCAGTAGCAAATCGCATACCACAGGTATAGTGACGTTT. Translated, it gives CASSKSHTTGIVTF. The full variable domain, completed using reference TRBV19 and TRBJ2-3, is DGGITQSPKYLFRKEGQNVTLSCEQNLNHDAMYWYRQDPGQGLRLIYYSQIVNDFQKGDIAEGYSVSREKKESFPLTVTSAQKNPTAFYLCASSKSHTTGIVTFGPGTRLTVL.

This sequence joins TRBV27 and TRBJ1-1, with D possibly TRBD1 on 5 matching bases. CDR1 is MNHEY and CDR2 is SMNVEV in the germline V gene (reference sequence). The V end was cut by 3 bases, the J end by 1 base, with 12 bases between. The CDR3 totals 15 residues. The CDR3 coding sequence is TGTGCCAGCAGTTTTCTCGACGGGGGGAACACTGAAGCTTTCTTT. Translation: CASSFLDGGNTEAFF.

The chain carries TRBV21-1 and TRBJ2-1; the table's D call of TRBD2 was not tested on the DNA. TRBV21-1 is designated a pseudogene. This CDR3 is 22 amino acids long. CDR3 region: CASSKGRWASGGTHQSYNEQFF. CDR3 nucleotide sequence: TGTGCCAGCAGCAAAGGGCGGTGGGCTAGCGGGGGAACCCACCAATCCTACAATGAGCAGTTCTTC.

The chain employs TRBV7-2 and TRBJ2-7; D might be TRBD2 (6 bases). The germline gives CDR1 SGHTA, CDR2 FQGNSA. The CDR3 spans 14 residues. Trimming left V 4 bases short and J 1 base short, with 11 bases between. CDR3 coding DNA: TGTGCCAGCAGCTCAGGGAGGCTATCCTACGAGCAGTACTTC. Protein: CASSSGRLSYEQYF.

The rearrangement links TRBV5-1 to TRBJ2-4; a weak D match, TRBD2 (6 bases). CDR3 length: 13 amino acids. Germline assignment: CDR1 SGHRS and CDR2 YFSETQ. V was trimmed by 5 bases and J by 2 bases, leaving 8 bases between them. The CDR3 nucleotides are TGCGCCAGCAGGGGGGGTTCCAAAAACATTCAGTACTTC. Its translation: CASRGGSKNIQYF.

The chain couples TRBV5-1 to TRBJ2-1; D may be TRBD2 (6 bases). Germline V gene lookup returns CDR1 SGHRS and CDR2 YFSETQ. This CDR3 contains 14 residues. Trimming left V 5 bases short and J 13 bases short, with 22 bases between. Here the CDR3 DNA reads TGCGCCAGCAGTTTCGTAACGGGAGCAGGGAATCAGTTCTTC. This sequence encodes CASSFVTGAGNQFF.

The V gene is TRBV11-1, the J gene TRBJ2-1, with 8 bases identical to TRBD1. CDR3 length: 16 amino acids. Per germline, CDR1 SGHAT and CDR2 FQDESV (reference sequence). With 5 bases clipped from V and 2 bases from J, the junction kept 8 bases outside the gene matches. DNA of the CDR3: TGTGCCAGCAGCCGGCCCGGGACAGGAACCTACAATGAGCAGTTCTTC. It is translated as CASSRPGTGTYNEQFF.

The V gene is TRBV27, the J gene TRBJ1-1; D is ambiguous. V dropped 0 bases and J dropped 6 bases, with 14 bases sitting between them. There are 15 residues in the CDR3. CDR1 is MNHEY, CDR2 SMNVEV, per germline (reference sequence). CDR3 sequence: CASSLSAGLVPEAFF. CDR3 bases: TGTGCCAGCAGTTTATCGGCGGGCTTGGTCCCTGAAGCTTTCTTT.

J is TRBJ2-5 and V is TRBV12-3 or TRBV12-4; a weak D match, TRBD2 (5 bases). V was trimmed by 8 bases and J by 3 bases, leaving 13 bases between them. The CDR3 extends over 13 amino acids. The CDR3 DNA sequence: TGTGCCAGCGGACTGACGGGCGAAGAGACCCAGTACTTC. Amino acids: CASGLTGEETQYF.

This clone was picked up one time. The rearrangement links TRBV5-5 to TRBJ2-7; TRBD1 aligns across 12 bases. The CDR3 contains 15 residues. Germline CDR1 SGHKS, CDR2 YYEKEE (reference sequence). V gave up 4 bases and J gave up 4 bases; unmatched junction bases: 6. DNA for the CDR3: TGTGCCAGCAGCGGGGGACAGGGGGCATGGTACGAGCAGTACGTC. It specifies CASSGGQGAWYEQYV.

This clone has more than one count but fewer than ten. V gene TRBV15 combines with J gene TRBJ1-5; the D is unclear. The length of the CDR3 is 13 residues. The germline V and J ends were trimmed by 0 bases and 4 bases, with 4 bases remaining between them. CDR1 is LNHNV, CDR2 YYDKDF, per germline (reference sequence). Here the CDR3 DNA reads TGTGCCACCAGCAGAGATGATAATCAGCCCCAGCATTTT. It specifies CATSRDDNQPQHF.

This clone came up once. The CDR3 nucleotides are TGTGCCAGCAGTTTAAGGGACTTTTACAATGAGCAGTTCTTC. Translation: CASSLRDFYNEQFF. This sequence joins TRBV27 and TRBJ2-1, with D tentatively TRBD2 (6 bases). Trimming removed 2 bases at V and 4 bases at J, with 9 bases between. The CDR3 has 14 residues. Germline V gene data show CDR1 as MNHEY and CDR2 as SMNVEV (reference sequence).

The CDR3 is CASSLRTSGRNYEQYF. DNA of the CDR3: TGTGCCAGCAGCCTTCGGACTAGCGGGAGGAACTACGAGCAGTACTTC. The chain joins TRBV3-1 (or the pseudogene TRBV3-2) to TRBJ2-7; 14 nucleotides line up with TRBD2. The CDR3 runs 16 residues. The J segment lost 3 bases and the V segment lost 4 bases, leaving 5 bases of the junction unmatched. Germline V CDR1 and CDR2: LGHDT, YNNKEL (reference sequence).

The genes are TRBV23-1 and TRBJ1-4; 8 bases fit TRBD1. TRBV23-1 is filed as an ORF, its function uncertain. CDR3 length equals 17 residues. J lost 7 bases, V lost 2 bases, and 12 bases had no gene match. The CDR3, as DNA: TGCGCCAGCAGTCAACCCCGGACAGGGTCGGCGAGTGAAAAACTGTTTTTT. Its protein product is CASSQPRTGSASEKLFF.

This rearrangement joins TRBV7-9 to TRBJ2-2, with 10 bases matching TRBD1. Germline V gene data show CDR1 as SEHNR and CDR2 as FQNEAQ (reference sequence). The CDR3 sequence is 18 residues long. V shed 1 base, J shed 0 bases, and the junction held 5 bases outside the gene matches. In nucleotides, the CDR3 is TGTGCCAGCAGCTTAGAAATTGGGACAGGGGCGAACACCGGGGAGCTGTTTTTT. Encoded protein: CASSLEIGTGANTGELFF. The variable domain in full, completed from reference TRBV7-9 and TRBJ2-2, reads DTGVSQNPRHKITKRGQNVTFRCDPISEHNRLYWYRQTLGQGPEFLTYFQNEAQLEKSRLLSDRFSAERPKGSFSTLEIQRTEQGDSAMYLCASSLEIGTGANTGELFFGEGSRLTVL.

This chain uses TRBV5-1 with TRBJ1-2, with 8 positions matching TRBD1. This CDR3 has 17 amino acids. The junction had 9 bases not matched to a gene; V was cut back by 0 bases and J by 2 bases. Germline values: CDR1 SGHRS, CDR2 YFSETQ. CDR3 sequence (DNA): TGCGCCAGCAGCTTGGCTGGACAGGGTGGAAGGAACTATGGCTACACCTTC. It is translated as CASSLAGQGGRNYGYTF.

The V and J genes are TRBV19 and TRBJ1-5, with a tentative D call TRBD1 (6 bases). The CDR3 is 15 amino acids. Germline assignment: CDR1 LNHDA and CDR2 SQIVND (reference sequence). Between the trimmed V and J ends, which lost 3 bases and 6 bases, there was a span of 15 bases. The CDR3 protein is CASSIFAGDGQPQHF. The DNA of the CDR3 is TGTGCCAGTAGTATTTTTGCAGGGGATGGTCAGCCCCAGCATTTT.

The genes are TRBV7-8 and TRBJ2-7; TRBD1 agrees at 10 bases. The CDR3 consists of 15 residues. The germline gives CDR1 SGHVS, CDR2 FQNEAQ. With 1 base clipped from V and 4 bases from J, the junction kept 4 bases outside the gene matches. CDR3 region: CASSLGQGAGYEQYF. The CDR3, as DNA: TGTGCCAGCAGCTTAGGACAGGGGGCAGGGTACGAGCAGTACTTC. Drawing the rest from reference TRBV7-8 and TRBJ2-7, the complete variable domain is GAGVSQSPRYKVAKRGQDVALRCDPISGHVSLFWYQQALGQGPEFLTYFQNEAQLDKSGLPSDRFFAERPEGSVSTLKIQRTQQEDSAVYLCASSLGQGAGYEQYFGPGTRLTVT.